This record covers a single T cell receptor beta chain. Which antigen it targets is not known. Since a much larger clone is just one base distant, this may be a read error. The library was obtained by 5' RACE. TCRdb lists the instrument as Illumina HiSeq 2000. Template switching introduced a universal primer binding site; the final cDNA contained a unique molecular identifier, enabling accurate counting of TCR cDNA molecules. Specific primers in the conserved constant-segment region were used to synthesize first-strand cDNA for the TCR alpha and beta chains. Each cDNA library was double barcoded, with a SMART-Mk sample barcode plus Illumina barcodes, to control for contamination. TruSeq adapter sequences, together with Illumina sample barcodes, were added in two successive PCR steps. Sequencing of the TCR alpha and beta cDNA libraries was done on the Illumina HiSeq platform using custom primers. For the original study's pipeline: MiGEC processed the raw reads to extract unique molecular identifiers, while MiXCR was used to determine the CDR3 positions. Recombination models were inferred per individual with the repgenHMM and IGoR tools using an EM algorithm. The tcR package in R was used for shared clonotype analysis, with sharing normalized by the product of cloneset sizes. To study raw recombination free of thymic and clonal selection effects, out-of-frame nonproductive sequences were analyzed. TCRdb took the public reads, trimmed them with fastp at Q25, ran MiXCR for clone calling and kept in-frame beta chains. Identical CDR3 protein sequences are pooled into one entry, listed with their most common genes and DNA. The V and J calls reflect TCRdb's pipeline rather than the authors' work. Within this sample are 400,000 to 550,000 distinct CDR3 sequences, with around 20% of them counted one time only. The top ten clones comprise around 0.9% of the sample.

Every donor in the study was a healthy Caucasian. The twin cohort comprised three pairs of female monozygotic twins, all aged roughly 18 to 30 years. Positive isolation kits from Invitrogen were used to isolate the CD4+ and CD8+ T cell populations. The sample comes from a study of identical twins (dated by TCRdb to the mid-2010s). Regarding the study in general: TCR alpha and beta repertoires from monozygotic twins, unrelated adults of various ages and cord blood were deep-sequenced to test whether fetal clonotypes persist. Replicate twin experiments were performed at different times using different library preparation protocols to rule out contamination. Study-wide conclusions, independent of this receptor: Compared with coincidental sharing between unrelated individuals, out-of-frame TCR alpha sequences shared between twins showed an excess of sequences with low generation probability. In monozygotic twins, recombination models systematically underestimated out-of-frame TCR alpha sharing, but the models matched the sharing seen between unrelated individuals. Because the same donors could not be followed over many years, the conclusions depended on cross-sectional statistical analysis. Fewer insertions were carried by abundant cord blood beta clonotypes, a similar but weaker trend appeared in young adult naive repertoires, and no such trend appeared in memory repertoires. Zero-insertion analyses could be partly confounded by invariant T cells such as MAIT and iNKT, although diverse VJ usage argued against such confounding for most clonotypes. Excess twin sharing in beta out-of-frame sequences was weaker because fewer shared sequences lowered the signal-to-noise ratio.

V loses 7 bases of germline sequence and J loses 6 bases, and the interval between the two ends is 16 bases. The CDR3 goes from the cysteine to the phenylalanine over 14 residues. Only the CDR3 region is kept as DNA, spanning 42 bases read in frame from base 1. Based on the germline V gene, the CDR1 and CDR2 sequences are WSHSY and SAAADI. This sample was shared with a second study, whose subject was T cells expressing NK-cell markers. The second paper states: TCR beta-chain repertoires were profiled in sorted CD3+CD56+NKG2C+, CD3+CD56+NKG2C- and CD3+CD56-NKG2C+ T-cell subsets from about 8 donors. Among the eight sequenced donors, seven were HCMV-seropositive and one was HCMV-seronegative. To restrict sorting to alphabetaTCR-expressing T cells, an anti-gammadeltaTCR antibody was added in several experiments. In six donors, the dominant CD3+CD56+NKG2C+ clonotypes were among the top 10 CD8+ clonotypes and accounted for about 1.0-7.0% of CD8+ T cells. Those dominant clonotypes were again the most abundant among CD3+CD56-NKG2C+ cells in a few donors, at roughly 25-65%. Whether the expanded NKG2C-expressing T cell clones were specific for HCMV antigens was left unclear. All eight donors whose samples were sequenced were randomly selected healthy volunteers, three of them men and five women. To determine HCMV serostatus, a commercial ELISA kit was used to detect HCMV-specific IgG in serum. MIGEC was used to demultiplex reads and group reads by UMI, and MiTCR was used to assemble and quantify clonotypes. Only TCR cDNA sequences supported by at least two reads were kept to exclude erroneous sequences. The tcR package was used for downstream repertoire analysis, and clonotypes were matched between fractions using CDR3 nucleotide sequence together with V segment. VDJmatch was used to annotate antigen specificity against VDJdb, with one amino acid substitution allowed in CDR3.

The sample consisted of CD4+ T cells sorted from blood. The receptor's source is a woman under 30 in good health. The rearrangement combines TRBV10-2 with TRBJ1-5; matching of 5 bases hints at TRBD1 as the D gene. Here the CDR3 is given as CASNPLGRGQPQHF. The nucleotide sequence is given as TGCGCCAGCAACCCCTTGGGACGTGGTCAGCCCCAGCATTTT.